The TCR beta chain under discussion was sequenced for a study of blood T cells in healthy people across ages. Study-wide results and limits: Getting older went along with TCR beta diversity per million T cells dropping roughly linearly.

The CDR3 consists of 14 residues. Trimming took 4 bases from V and 3 from J; bases not matched to a gene: 6. Germline assignment: CDR1 LGHNA and CDR2 YNFKEQ. This clonotype was counted a few times. The target antigen is unknown. Every participating donor contributed approximately 10 milliliters of peripheral blood through a draw. Alongside a J-beta primer mix, a sample-barcoded 5' primer served in a second PCR lasting about 7 to 12 cycles. A 12-random-nucleotide template-switch adaptor tagged each cDNA molecule. In TCRdb, the 5' RACE reads were re-called with MiXCR into one record per CDR3 protein. This table holds 650,000 to 700,000 distinct CDR3 sequences, roughly 32% found once.

The TCR sequence derives from a woman of 80 years or more in good health. The V gene is TRBV4-2, the J gene TRBJ2-7; TRBD2 aligns across 7 bases. Sequenced input: blood. CDR3 residues: CASSPERGFYEQYF. CDR3 nucleotides: TGTGCCAGCAGCCCCGAGCGGGGCTTCTACGAGCAGTACTTC.